The clone carrying this T cell receptor (beta chain) was counted only a few times. Its antigen is as yet unknown. The entirety of the isolated RNA underwent reverse transcription, so expressed TCRB transcripts were sequenced. Repertoires were generated with immunoSEQ multiplex PCR, while TCRdb's copy carries only in-frame clones and drops some. Here the sample spans nearly 700,000 clones, around an eighth being singletons. The data belong to a study of beta chain features in type 1 diabetes. Study findings and constraints: Shorter TCRB CDR3s, moderately but significantly so, were found in Type 1 diabetes patients in all four CD4+ subsets.

CDR3 size: 16 residues. CDR1 is SGDLS and CDR2 is YYNGEE in the germline V gene. Trimming pared 0 bases from V and 6 bases from J, leaving 13 bases between. The chain links TRBV9 to TRBJ1-6; D gene uncertain. This TCR was recovered from a man aged 18-30 years with type 1 diabetes. The sample taken for sequencing was naive CD4+ T cells from blood. The chain's CDR3 is CASSVGGRESNSPLHF. The CDR3 nucleotides read TGTGCCAGCAGCGTAGGAGGGAGGGAAAGTAATTCACCCCTCCACTTT.